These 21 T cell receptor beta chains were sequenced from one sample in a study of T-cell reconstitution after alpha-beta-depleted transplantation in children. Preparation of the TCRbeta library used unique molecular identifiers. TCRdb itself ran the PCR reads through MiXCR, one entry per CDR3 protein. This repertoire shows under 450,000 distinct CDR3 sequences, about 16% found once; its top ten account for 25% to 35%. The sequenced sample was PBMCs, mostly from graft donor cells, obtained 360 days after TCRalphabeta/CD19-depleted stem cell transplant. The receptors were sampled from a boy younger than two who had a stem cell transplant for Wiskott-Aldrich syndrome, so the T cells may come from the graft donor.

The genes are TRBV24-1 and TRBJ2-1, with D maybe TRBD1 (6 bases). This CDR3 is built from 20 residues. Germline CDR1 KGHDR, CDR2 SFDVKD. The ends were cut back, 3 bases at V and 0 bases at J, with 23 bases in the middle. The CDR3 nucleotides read TGTGCCACCAGTGATCCCCTCCAGGGGTCCGCCGGAAGCTCCTACAATGAGCAGTTCTTC. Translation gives CATSDPLQGSAGSSYNEQFF.

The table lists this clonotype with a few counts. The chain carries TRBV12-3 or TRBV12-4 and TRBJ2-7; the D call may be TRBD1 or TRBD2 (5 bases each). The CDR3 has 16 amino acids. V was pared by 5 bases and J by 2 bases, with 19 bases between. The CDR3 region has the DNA TGTGCCAGCAGTCCCTATCCGAGGGGAAGTGCCTACGAGCAGTACTTC. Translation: CASSPYPRGSAYEQYF.

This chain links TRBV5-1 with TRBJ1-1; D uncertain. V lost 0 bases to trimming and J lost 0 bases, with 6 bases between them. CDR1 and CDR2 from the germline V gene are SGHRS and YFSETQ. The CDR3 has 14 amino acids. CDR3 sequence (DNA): TGCGCCAGCAGCTTGGGGCTCTTGAACACTGAAGCTTTCTTT. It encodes CASSLGLLNTEAFF.

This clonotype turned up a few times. CDR3 protein: CASRETGERDEAFF. The DNA of the CDR3 is TGTGCCAGCAGGGAGACAGGGGAAAGGGATGAAGCTTTCTTT. The chain uses TRBV6-1 and TRBJ1-1, with TRBD1 identical over 8 bases. J was trimmed by 7 bases and V by 6 bases; bases with no gene match: 10. The CDR3 runs 14 residues. The germline gives CDR1 MNHNS, CDR2 SASEGT.

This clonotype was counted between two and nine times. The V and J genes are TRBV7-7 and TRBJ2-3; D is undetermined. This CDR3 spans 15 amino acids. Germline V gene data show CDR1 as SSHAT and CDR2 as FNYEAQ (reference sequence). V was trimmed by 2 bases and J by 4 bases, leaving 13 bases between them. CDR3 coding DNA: TGTGCCAGCAGCTTATCATCGGCAGGTTCAGATACGCAGTATTTT. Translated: CASSLSSAGSDTQYF.

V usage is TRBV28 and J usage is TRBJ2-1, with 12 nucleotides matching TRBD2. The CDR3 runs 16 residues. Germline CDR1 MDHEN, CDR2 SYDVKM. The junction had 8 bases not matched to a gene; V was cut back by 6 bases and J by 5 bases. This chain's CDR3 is CASRSLAGGPDNEQFF. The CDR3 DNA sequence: TGTGCCAGCAGGTCTCTAGCGGGAGGGCCCGACAATGAGCAGTTCTTC.

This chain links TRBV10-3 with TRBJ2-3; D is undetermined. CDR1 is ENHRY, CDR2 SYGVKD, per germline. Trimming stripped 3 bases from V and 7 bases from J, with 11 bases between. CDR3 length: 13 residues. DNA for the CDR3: TGTGCCATCAGTGACATAGGAGTGAATACGCAGTATTTT. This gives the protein CAISDIGVNTQYF.

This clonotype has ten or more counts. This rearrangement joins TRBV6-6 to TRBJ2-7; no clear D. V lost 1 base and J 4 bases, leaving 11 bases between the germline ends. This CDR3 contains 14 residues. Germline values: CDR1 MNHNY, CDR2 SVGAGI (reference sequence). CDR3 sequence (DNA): TGTGCCAGCAGTTACTTCAGGACCTTTTACGAGCAGTACTTC. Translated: CASSYFRTFYEQYF.

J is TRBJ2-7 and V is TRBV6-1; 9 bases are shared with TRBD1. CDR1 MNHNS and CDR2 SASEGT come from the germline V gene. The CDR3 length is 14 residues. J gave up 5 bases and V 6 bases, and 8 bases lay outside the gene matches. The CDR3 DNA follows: TGTGCCAGCAGCGACAGGGGGAAGGGAAACGAGCAGTACTTC. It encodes CASSDRGKGNEQYF.

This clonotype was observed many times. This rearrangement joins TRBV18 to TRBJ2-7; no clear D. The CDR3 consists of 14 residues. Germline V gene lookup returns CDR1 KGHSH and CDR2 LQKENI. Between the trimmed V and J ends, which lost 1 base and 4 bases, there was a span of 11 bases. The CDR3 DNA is TGTGCCAGCTCACCACAGGGCTGGGGATACGAGCAGTACTTC. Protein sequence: CASSPQGWGYEQYF.

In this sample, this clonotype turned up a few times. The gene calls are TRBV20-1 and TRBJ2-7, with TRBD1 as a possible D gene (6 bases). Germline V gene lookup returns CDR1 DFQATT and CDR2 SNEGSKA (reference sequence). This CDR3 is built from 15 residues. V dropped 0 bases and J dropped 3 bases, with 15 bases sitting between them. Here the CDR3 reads CSARDTGTSYYEQYF. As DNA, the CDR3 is TGCAGTGCTAGAGATACCGGGACAAGTTACTACGAGCAGTACTTC.

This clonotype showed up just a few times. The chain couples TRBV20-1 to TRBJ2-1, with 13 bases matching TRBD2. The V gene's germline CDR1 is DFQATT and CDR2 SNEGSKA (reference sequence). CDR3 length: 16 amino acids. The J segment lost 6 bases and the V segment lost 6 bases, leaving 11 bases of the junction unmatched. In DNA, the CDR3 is TGCAGTGCGCCTGGGACTAGCGGGACAATCGGCAATGAGCAGTTCTTC. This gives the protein CSAPGTSGTIGNEQFF.

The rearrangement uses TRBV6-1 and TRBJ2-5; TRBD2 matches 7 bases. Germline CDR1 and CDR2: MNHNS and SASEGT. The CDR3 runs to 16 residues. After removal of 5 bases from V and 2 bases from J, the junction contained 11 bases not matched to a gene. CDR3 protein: CASSRTRRSRQETQYF. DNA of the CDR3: TGTGCCAGCAGTAGGACTAGAAGGTCCCGTCAAGAGACCCAGTACTTC.

This chain's CDR3 is CASSFRNGLTQYF. CDR3 bases: TGTGCCAGCAGTTTTAGGAATGGACTGACCCAGTACTTC. This chain links TRBV27 with TRBJ2-5; D may be TRBD2 (5 bases). Deletions cut 3 bases from V and 7 bases from J, with 12 bases between. This CDR3 spans 13 amino acids. From germline, CDR1 is MNHEY and CDR2 SMNVEV (reference sequence).

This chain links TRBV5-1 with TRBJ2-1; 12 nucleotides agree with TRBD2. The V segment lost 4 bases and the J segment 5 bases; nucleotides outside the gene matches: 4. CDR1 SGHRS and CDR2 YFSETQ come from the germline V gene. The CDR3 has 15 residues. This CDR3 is CASSLGLAGHNEQFF. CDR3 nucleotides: TGCGCCAGCAGCCTCGGACTAGCGGGGCACAATGAGCAGTTCTTC.

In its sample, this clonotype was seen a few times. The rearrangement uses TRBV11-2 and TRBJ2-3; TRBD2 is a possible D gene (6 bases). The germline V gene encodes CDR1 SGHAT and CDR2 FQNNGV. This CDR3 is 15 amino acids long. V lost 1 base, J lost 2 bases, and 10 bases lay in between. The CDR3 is CASSLGTGDTDTQYF. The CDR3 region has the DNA TGTGCCAGCAGCTTAGGTACGGGAGACACAGATACGCAGTATTTT.

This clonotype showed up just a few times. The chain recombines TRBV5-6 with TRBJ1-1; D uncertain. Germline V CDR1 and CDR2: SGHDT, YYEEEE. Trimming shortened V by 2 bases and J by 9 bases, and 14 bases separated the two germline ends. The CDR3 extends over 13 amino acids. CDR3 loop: CASSFQERDKAFF. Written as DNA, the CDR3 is TGTGCCAGCAGCTTCCAGGAGAGGGATAAAGCTTTCTTT.

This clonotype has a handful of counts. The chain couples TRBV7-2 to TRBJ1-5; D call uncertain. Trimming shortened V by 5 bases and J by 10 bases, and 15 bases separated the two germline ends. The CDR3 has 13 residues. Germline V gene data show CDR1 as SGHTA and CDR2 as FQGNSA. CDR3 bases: TGTGCCAGCAGCACAGACTCGGGTGATCCCCAGCATTTT. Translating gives CASSTDSGDPQHF.

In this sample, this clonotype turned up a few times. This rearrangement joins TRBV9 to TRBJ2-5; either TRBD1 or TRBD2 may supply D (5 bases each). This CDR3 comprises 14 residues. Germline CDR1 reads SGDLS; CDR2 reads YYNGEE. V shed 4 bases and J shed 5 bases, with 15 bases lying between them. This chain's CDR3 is CASSKGPGKETQYF. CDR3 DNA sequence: TGTGCCAGCAGCAAGGGACCGGGAAAGGAGACCCAGTACTTC.

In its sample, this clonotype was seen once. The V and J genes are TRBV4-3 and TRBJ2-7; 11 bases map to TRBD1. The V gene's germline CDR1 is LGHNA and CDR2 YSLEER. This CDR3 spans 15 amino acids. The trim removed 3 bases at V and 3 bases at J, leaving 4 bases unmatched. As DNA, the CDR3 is TGCGCCAGCAGCCACACCGGGACAGGGGGCTACGAGCAGTACTTC. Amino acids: CASSHTGTGGYEQYF.

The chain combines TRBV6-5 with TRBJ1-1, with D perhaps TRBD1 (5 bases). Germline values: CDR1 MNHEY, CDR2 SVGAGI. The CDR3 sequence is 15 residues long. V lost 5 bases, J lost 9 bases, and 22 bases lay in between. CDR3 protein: CASSPSPGRSLQAFF. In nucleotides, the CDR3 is TGTGCCAGCAGTCCGTCCCCGGGACGCTCCTTACAAGCTTTCTTT.